The TCR beta chain under discussion was sequenced for a study of T cell repertoires in cytomegalovirus infection. Study-wide context: Recently identified HLA-C-restricted CMV epitopes were used, and well-studied HLA-B-restricted CMV epitopes were used as well. Study outcomes and limitations: CMV-specific HLA-C-restricted TCR beta clonotypes dominated the ex vivo response.

TCRdb reprocessed the reads with MiXCR, giving one entry per CDR3 protein. The data contain around 300,000 distinct CDR3 sequences, 20% to 25% of them seen just once; the ten biggest clones take up roughly 19%. V shed 0 bases, J shed 4 bases, and the junction held 11 bases outside the gene matches. Germline CDR1 reads LGHNA; CDR2 reads YNFKEQ. The CDR3 consists of 18 residues. This clonotype was seen more than once but under ten times. The antigen is not known. The specimen was cultured PBMCs, collected from culture after CMV antigen stimulation. The receptor's source is a human donor in good health (CMV status not recorded). Some clones in this sample may be carry-over from other donors' samples. The chain uses TRBV4-2 and TRBJ1-3; TRBD1 matches 8 bases. CDR3 in DNA: TGTGCCAGCAGCCAAGATAGGAGTCGGACAGGGACCGGAAACACCATATATTTT. It yields the protein CASSQDRSRTGTGNTIYF.